This T cell receptor beta chain was obtained from a study of identical twins. Findings of the study overall: The analysis was cross-sectional rather than longitudinal within donors. Clonotypes of the beta chain that were abundant in cord blood carried fewer insertions (memory repertoires showed none).

With no exceptions, donors were healthy Caucasians. This clonotype was seen repeatedly, ten times or more. Its antigen is unidentified. CDR1 and CDR2 from the germline V gene are MDHEN and SYDVKM. V lost 4 bases and J lost 4, with 12 bases in between. The CDR3 consists of 14 residues. It was template switching that added a universal primer site, and there were unique molecular identifiers on the cDNA. One entry per CDR3 protein results from TCRdb running MiXCR on the 5' RACE reads. Here the sample spans approximately 670,000 distinct CDR3 sequences, 5.5% to 6.5% being singletons. This sequence was found in a man aged 18 to 29 in good health. The chain employs TRBV28 and TRBJ2-3; D perhaps matches TRBD2 (6 bases). The sample comprised naive T cells sorted from blood. Written as DNA, the CDR3 is TGTGCCAGCAGTTCCCTGGCTAGCGCAGATACGCAGTATTTT. It yields the protein CASSSLASADTQYF.